The rows below give T cell receptor beta chains drawn from one sample of a study of identical twins. From the 5' RACE reads, TCRdb called clonotypes with MiXCR, one entry per CDR3 protein. This table has about 890,000 distinct CDR3 sequences, 9% to 15% appearing once. These same data were also listed under a study on yellow fever vaccine responses in identical twins.

The sequenced sample consisted of PBMCs. These receptors were obtained from a woman younger than 35 in good health. The CDR3 runs from the conserved cysteine through the conserved F or W. The order of the fields is V gene, J gene, clone size, D gene, CDR3 DNA, CDR3 protein. A D gene is named only where the DNA matches it firmly. Not every row has a clone size; where given, it reads once, few, many or a size class.

V: TRBV12-3/TRBV12-4
J: TRBJ2-7
size: few
D: TRBD2
DNA: TGTGCCAGCAGTTTGGGTAGCGGGTCCCCCTACGAGCAGTACTTC
CDR3: CASSLGSGSPYEQYF

V: TRBV18
J: TRBJ2-4
size: few
D: -
DNA: TGTGCCAGCTCACCACTCCGACAGGCCAAAAACATTCAGTACTTC
CDR3: CASSPLRQAKNIQYF

V: TRBV28
J: TRBJ1-2
size: -
D: -
DNA: TGTGCCAGCAGTTTACCGACAGGCTTAAATAACTATGGCTACACCTTC
CDR3: CASSLPTGLNNYGYTF

V: TRBV20-1
J: TRBJ2-1
size: few
D: TRBD2
DNA: TGCAGTGCTAGAGATCCAACGGGAGGGCCAAATGAGCAGTTCTTC
CDR3: CSARDPTGGPNEQFF

V: TRBV20-1
J: TRBJ2-5
size: -
D: -
DNA: TGCCTCAGGGGGCCACAGGGAGGGGAGACCCAGTACTTC
CDR3: CLRGPQGGETQYF

V: TRBV20-1
J: TRBJ1-6
size: few
D: -
DNA: TGCAGTGCTAGATCGACGGTGGAGGGGGGCAGTTCACCCCTCCACTTT
CDR3: CSARSTVEGGSSPLHF

V: TRBV9
J: TRBJ1-1
size: -
D: -
DNA: TGTGCCAGCAGCGTAGTAGAATCTTTCCATGAAGCTTTCTTT
CDR3: CASSVVESFHEAFF

V: TRBV24-1
J: TRBJ2-5
size: -
D: TRBD1
DNA: TGTGCCACCAGTGATTTCTCCAGGGGGAAAGAGACCCAGTACTTC
CDR3: CATSDFSRGKETQYF

V: TRBV7-2
J: TRBJ2-3
size: few
D: -
DNA: TGTGCCAGCAGCTCCCTCGGGGTCCCAGATACGCAGTATTTT
CDR3: CASSSLGVPDTQYF

V: TRBV12-3/TRBV12-4
J: TRBJ2-3
size: few
D: TRBD2
DNA: TGTGCCAGCAGTCTTCGACTAGCGGGAGTGGGGCTCGCCGGCACAGATACGCAGTATTTT
CDR3: CASSLRLAGVGLAGTDTQYF

V: TRBV12-3/TRBV12-4
J: TRBJ2-5
size: many
D: -
DNA: TGTGCCAGCACCCCCCCGGGTCAAGAGACCCAGTACTTC
CDR3: CASTPPGQETQYF

V: TRBV27
J: TRBJ1-1
size: -
D: -
DNA: TGTGCCACCAAGGTCGGGGTGAACACTGAAGCTTTCTTT
CDR3: CATKVGVNTEAFF

V: TRBV5-1
J: TRBJ2-1
size: -
D: TRBD2
DNA: TGCGCCAGCGGCACACTAGCGGCGTCCTACAATGAGCAGTTCTTC
CDR3: CASGTLAASYNEQFF

V: TRBV9
J: TRBJ2-7
size: few
D: TRBD1
DNA: TGTGCCAGCAGGTCGGACAGGGTCTCATCCGAGCAGTACTTC
CDR3: CASRSDRVSSEQYF

V: TRBV5-1
J: TRBJ2-7
size: -
D: TRBD2
DNA: TGCGCCAGCAGCTTGGTAGCGGGGGCGTTGGACCCCGTGGAGCAGTACTTC
CDR3: CASSLVAGALDPVEQYF

V: TRBV15
J: TRBJ2-2
size: many
D: TRBD1
DNA: TGTGCCACCAGCAGAGCACCGGGACAGCCGAACACCGGGGAGCTGTTTTTT
CDR3: CATSRAPGQPNTGELFF

V: TRBV4-1
J: TRBJ1-6
size: -
D: TRBD1
DNA: TGCGCCAGCAGCCAGGATCACAGGGGCTCGTGGTCACCCCTCCACTTT
CDR3: CASSQDHRGSWSPLHF

V: TRBV7-9
J: TRBJ1-3
size: -
D: TRBD1
DNA: TGTGCCAGCAGCTTACGGGGACAGAGCTCTGGAAACACCATATATTTT
CDR3: CASSLRGQSSGNTIYF

V: TRBV6-2/TRBV6-3
J: TRBJ2-4
size: -
D: -
DNA: TGTGCCAGCAGTTACAAGGTTGGGGATTTAAACATTCAGTACTTC
CDR3: CASSYKVGDLNIQYF

V: TRBV12-3/TRBV12-4
J: TRBJ2-1
size: few
D: -
DNA: TGTGCCAGCAGTCCCACTAAACACGGCTCCTACAATGAGCAGTTCTTC
CDR3: CASSPTKHGSYNEQFF

V: TRBV12-3/TRBV12-4
J: TRBJ1-2
size: few
D: -
DNA: TGTGCCAGCAGCTCAGGGTTTCCCTACTATGGCTACACCTTC
CDR3: CASSSGFPYYGYTF

V: TRBV5-1
J: TRBJ2-2
size: few
D: -
DNA: TGCGCCAGCAGCATTTACAGGGCGGCCACCGGGGAGCTGTTTTTT
CDR3: CASSIYRAATGELFF

V: TRBV2
J: TRBJ1-1
size: many
D: -
DNA: TGTGCCAGCAGAGTGGACCTTCTGAACACTGAAGCTTTCTTT
CDR3: CASRVDLLNTEAFF

V: TRBV7-9
J: TRBJ2-1
size: few
D: TRBD2
DNA: TGTGCCAGCAGCCCTCACCCAGGACTAGGCGGCTACAATGAGCAGTTCTTC
CDR3: CASSPHPGLGGYNEQFF

V: TRBV7-9
J: TRBJ2-2
size: -
D: TRBD2
DNA: TGTGCCAGCAGCCACGGACTAGCGAGCAACACCGGGGAGCTGTTTTTT
CDR3: CASSHGLASNTGELFF

V: TRBV5-1
J: TRBJ2-3
size: few
D: -
DNA: TGCGCCAGCAGGGGAACTGCGGAGGACCTCCCCACAGATACGCAGTATTTT
CDR3: CASRGTAEDLPTDTQYF

V: TRBV4-2
J: TRBJ2-1
size: many
D: -
DNA: TGTGCCAGCAGCCTCGCTGCGGTACCTGAGCAGTTCTTC
CDR3: CASSLAAVPEQFF

V: TRBV4-2
J: TRBJ1-3
size: -
D: -
DNA: TGTGCCAGCAGCCCGACCCTACTCTCCTCTGGAAACACCATATATTTT
CDR3: CASSPTLLSSGNTIYF

V: TRBV6-1
J: TRBJ2-5
size: few
D: -
DNA: TGTGCCAGCAGTGAAGGGCAGGGTTGGGGAGAGACCCAGTACTTC
CDR3: CASSEGQGWGETQYF

V: TRBV5-4
J: TRBJ2-1
size: -
D: -
DNA: TGTGCCAGCAGCTTGAGAATTGGCCCTGGGGGTAATGAGCAGTTCTTC
CDR3: CASSLRIGPGGNEQFF

V: TRBV12-3/TRBV12-4
J: TRBJ2-1
size: many
D: TRBD2
DNA: TGTGCCAGCAGTTTTGGGCCTACGACAGGGCGTCATAGCGGGAGGGCCTACAATGAGCAGTTCTTC
CDR3: CASSFGPTTGRHSGRAYNEQFF

V: TRBV10-3
J: TRBJ2-5
size: -
D: -
DNA: TGTGCCATCAGTGAACTGTTCGGGCCTGATGGGACCCAGTACTTC
CDR3: CAISELFGPDGTQYF

V: TRBV3-1
J: TRBJ2-5
size: -
D: -
DNA: TGTGCCAGCAGCCAAAAAGGTGGCGGGACCCAGTACTTC
CDR3: CASSQKGGGTQYF

V: TRBV20-1
J: TRBJ2-2
size: few
D: -
DNA: TGCAGTGCTAGTATCCGCCAGGGGCACCGGGGGGCGACCGGGGAGCTGTTTTTT
CDR3: CSASIRQGHRGATGELFF

V: TRBV7-6
J: TRBJ2-1
size: few
D: -
DNA: TGTGCCAGCAGCTTAGACGGATTTAGCAACGAGCAGTTCTTC
CDR3: CASSLDGFSNEQFF

V: TRBV6-1
J: TRBJ2-1
size: -
D: -
DNA: TGTGCCAGCACTCACAACTACTATGGGGGGAATGAGCAGTTCTTC
CDR3: CASTHNYYGGNEQFF

V: TRBV11-2
J: TRBJ2-6
size: -
D: -
DNA: TGTGCCAGCAGCTCACGACAGGGAGGATATGGTCCTGGGGCCAACGTCCTGACTTTC
CDR3: CASSSRQGGYGPGANVLTF

V: TRBV15
J: TRBJ2-7
size: few
D: -
DNA: TGTGCCACCAGCAGAGATTCAGCCGCCTACGAGCAGTACTTC
CDR3: CATSRDSAAYEQYF

V: TRBV7-8
J: TRBJ1-1
size: few
D: -
DNA: TGTGCCAGCAGCTTAAGTCCGGTCGGCACTGAAGCTTTCTTT
CDR3: CASSLSPVGTEAFF

V: TRBV28
J: TRBJ2-7
size: -
D: TRBD1
DNA: TGTGCCAGCGGTTTACAGGGGTCCTACGAGCAGTACTTC
CDR3: CASGLQGSYEQYF

V: TRBV7-7
J: TRBJ2-5
size: -
D: -
DNA: TGTGCCAGCAGCTTAGTCGGTTTCCGGGGCGAGACCCAGTACTTC
CDR3: CASSLVGFRGETQYF

V: TRBV7-2
J: TRBJ2-1
size: many
D: TRBD1
DNA: TGTGCCAGCAGCTTAGTATGGCAGGGGGCCTACAATGAGCAGTTCTTC
CDR3: CASSLVWQGAYNEQFF

V: TRBV24-1
J: TRBJ2-7
size: few
D: -
DNA: TGTGCCACCAGTGACCCTGGACTGCCACACGAGCAGTACTTC
CDR3: CATSDPGLPHEQYF

V: TRBV6-2/TRBV6-3
J: TRBJ2-6
size: few
D: -
DNA: TGTGCCAGCACCACTCGGCGGACCTCTGGGGCCAACGTCCTGACTTTC
CDR3: CASTTRRTSGANVLTF

V: TRBV3-1
J: TRBJ2-2
size: -
D: -
DNA: TGTGCCAGCAGCCGGACGGTCGCCACACCCGGGGAGCTGTTTTTT
CDR3: CASSRTVATPGELFF

V: TRBV20-1
J: TRBJ2-7
size: few
D: -
DNA: TGCAGTGCCGCGACGAGGAGCTCCTACGAGCAGTACTTC
CDR3: CSAATRSSYEQYF

V: TRBV15
J: TRBJ2-1
size: -
D: -
DNA: TGTGCCACCAGCGGAAGACCAGGAGGGGCCGTATGGCTTGAGCAGTTCTTC
CDR3: CATSGRPGGAVWLEQFF

V: TRBV5-1
J: TRBJ2-5
size: -
D: -
DNA: TGCGCCAGCAGCTTGGGAGTTAGTGACCCTACACGGGAGACCCAGTACTTC
CDR3: CASSLGVSDPTRETQYF

V: TRBV19
J: TRBJ2-1
size: -
D: TRBD2
DNA: TGTGCCAGTAGTGCCCCGGGACTAGCGGGTCTCCTATTCAATGAGCAGTTCTTC
CDR3: CASSAPGLAGLLFNEQFF

V: TRBV6-2/TRBV6-3
J: TRBJ1-1
size: few
D: -
DNA: TGTGCCAGCAGTCCCACCCGGGGCAGGGGCCTGTTGTGGGATGACTTGAACACTGAAGCTTTCTTT
CDR3: CASSPTRGRGLLWDDLNTEAFF

V: TRBV7-6
J: TRBJ2-2
size: -
D: -
DNA: TGTGCCAGCAGCCCCAGGGTTTTCGGGGAGCTGTTTTTT
CDR3: CASSPRVFGELFF

V: TRBV5-1
J: TRBJ2-1
size: -
D: TRBD1
DNA: TGCGCCAGCAGCTTGGGCACCCGGGACAGGGGAGGGTACAATGAGCAGTTCTTC
CDR3: CASSLGTRDRGGYNEQFF

V: TRBV7-2
J: TRBJ2-1
size: -
D: -
DNA: TGTGCCAGCAGCTCCGATAAGACAGGCTACAATGAGCAGTTCTTC
CDR3: CASSSDKTGYNEQFF

V: TRBV11-2
J: TRBJ2-1
size: many
D: TRBD2
DNA: TGTGCCAGCAGCTTCCAGGGCATGGGGGGGAATGAGCAGTTCTTC
CDR3: CASSFQGMGGNEQFF

V: TRBV12-3/TRBV12-4
J: TRBJ1-6
size: few
D: TRBD1
DNA: TGTGCCAGCAGTGCTACCCCCGGGACAGGAGATAATTCACCCCTCCACTTT
CDR3: CASSATPGTGDNSPLHF

V: TRBV10-2
J: TRBJ1-1
size: -
D: -
DNA: TGCGCCAGCAGTGACCGTCAGGCTCGGGGTCTGAACACTGAAGCTTTCTTT
CDR3: CASSDRQARGLNTEAFF

V: TRBV11-2
J: TRBJ2-5
size: -
D: TRBD2
DNA: TGTGCCAGCAGCTCTTCAAGACTAGCGGGGGTGGAGACCCAGTACTTC
CDR3: CASSSSRLAGVETQYF

V: TRBV15
J: TRBJ1-5
size: few
D: -
DNA: TGTGCCACCAGCAGAGATAGGAAAGGGCAGCCCCAGCATTTT
CDR3: CATSRDRKGQPQHF